This T cell receptor (beta chain) was sequenced during a study of cytomegalovirus exposure and HLA in healthy donors. Study information: Earlier, approximately 190 million T cells were analyzed, and 95 million to 140 million unique TCR beta sequences were found among them.

The study's findings and limits: V segments that were indistinguishable, TRBV6-2 and TRBV6-3 among them, were omitted from analysis.

In the case of this clone: Antigen specificity is unknown.

PCR involved 60 Vbeta and 13 Jbeta primers. Authors' analysis steps: Approximately 12 million of the about 80 million unique TCR beta chains counted in a later analysis were shared. TCRdb's table, derived via immunoSEQ multiplex PCR, lists solely in-frame clones and lacks some. That table gives V, J and clone size, and the DNA gave D and trimming. The sample has about 67,000 clones, roughly 80% seen once. V lost 4 bases to trimming and J lost 11 bases, with 21 bases between them. CDR3 size: 14 residues. CDR1 is SGDLS and CDR2 is YYNGEE in the germline V gene. Sample: PBMCs. This clonotype originated in a woman aged 25 to 45 in good health and CMV-seronegative. The chain is built from TRBV9 and TRBJ1-1; TRBD1 might be the D (5 bases). CDR3 sequence: CASSPAGQGPLAFF. Written as DNA, the CDR3 is TGTGCCAGCAGCCCGGCGGGGCAGGGCCCCCTGGCTTTCTTT.